This is a list of T cell receptor beta chains from one sample in a study of blood T cell repertoires in COVID-19. Assay used: immunoSEQ multiplex PCR; TCRdb lists only in-frame clones, some missing. The sample shows 70,000 or so clones, under 85% of them seen only once. The specimen sequenced was peripheral blood. These receptors all come from a man in his 60s with COVID-19, enrolled during active disease. Each CDR3 is given with its conserved first and last residue. A clone size is listed for some rows: how often the clone was seen (once, few, many), or a class if it is expanded.

>TRBV5-1|NA
CASSPADGGRSGYTF
>TRBV19|NA
CASSITGGLMAGELFF
>TRBV2|NA
CASRPQISYEQYF
>TRBV24-1|few
CATSEGAFGNYGYTF
>TRBV5-5|NA
CASTTGIGQPQHF
>TRBV19|NA
CASSIPGSSYEQYF
>TRBV5-1|NA
CASSLTPSPAPEQYF
>TRBV7-9|many
CASSRAGGAETQYF
>TRBV12-3/TRBV12-4|NA
CASSLRNGIGYTF
>TRBV9|NA
CASSLNQGEGYTF
>TRBV7-9|NA
CASSLQAATNEKLFF
>TRBV5-1|NA
CASRDGARARSTDTQYF
>TRBV3-1/TRBV3-2|NA
CASSQEGHLGDTQYF
>TRBV27|NA
CASRSSGANVLTF
>TRBV5-1|NA
CASSLGKGDDEQFF
>TRBV10-1|NA
CASREGGSTDTQYF
>TRBV5-5|NA
CASSLTGGNTEAFF
>TRBV2|NA
CASTGGGNEQFF
>TRBV12-3/TRBV12-4|NA
CASSPGGTQYF
>TRBV6-1|once
CASSEPGGAKNIQYF
>TRBV7-2|NA
CASSWTGTGDYEQYF
>TRBV11-2|NA
CASSEQNYEQYF
>TRBV10-2|few
CASSEPGQQSQETQYF
>TRBV3-1/TRBV3-2|NA
CASSQDLSASYEQYF
>TRBV20-1|NA
CSASSGGIADQPQHF
>TRBV5-1|NA
CASRASGGQGYNEQFF
>TRBV9|NA
CASSVDWGTSYEQYF
>TRBV20-1|NA
CSASGQGVYYTF
>TRBV12-3/TRBV12-4|many
CASSLASGYEQYF
>TRBV2|NA
CASSERTGESTEAFF
>TRBV5-1|NA
CASSPTPMNTEAFF
>TRBV20-1|NA
CSASSGSLTDTQYF
>TRBV5-6|NA
CASSWGRSGNTIYF